This section outlines one TCR beta chain sequence together with its context. Its antigen specificity is not known. Base qualities are not recorded, but no much larger clone differs from it by a single base. From its cysteine to its phenylalanine, the CDR3 spans 16 amino acids. The DNA shown is the 48-base CDR3, in frame from base 1. The trim is 2 bases for V and 1 base for J, with a gap of 14 bases between the germline ends. CDR1 MDHEN and CDR2 SYDVKM are derived from the germline V gene. The immunoSEQ Assay, a bias-controlled multiplex PCR, was used to amplify TCRbeta CDR3 regions from genomic DNA. As for how the authors treated the data: The number of nucleated cells in each sample was estimated from the amplification of reference gene primers within the assay. To quantify the absolute abundance of each unique TCRbeta CDR3 rearrangement, sequence reads were collapsed and filtered. For each sample, productive Simpson clonality was calculated by taking the square root of Simpson's diversity index across productive rearrangements. Here the immuneACCESS table is served through TCRdb, limited to in-frame sequences with V and J called. Missing clones are a known gap in these copies; in checked studies unresolved V genes cover under half, and the rest lacks a known reason. D and trimming come from the DNA, and the V and J calls and clone size come from that table. Across this sample there are 140,000 to 150,000 clones, with approximately 86% seen only once. Around 1.9% of the sample is in the top ten clones.

Each collaborating institution followed its own protocols to collect whole blood in K2EDTA tubes. Collaborator samples were shipped for TCRbeta analysis as frozen whole blood, isolated PBMCs, or DNA extracted from either sample type. The data derive from a study of blood T cell repertoires in COVID-19 (dated by TCRdb to the early 2020s). For the study in its entirety: Collaborator samples came from the United States, Italy and Spain and covered acute and convalescent phases of COVID-19. A freely available public database, intended as a resource for researchers studying the immune response to SARS-CoV-2, is where the repertoires were released. Where available, HLA class I and class II types were obtained from metadata supplied by the sample provider rather than from assay-based typing. The material from the prospective study consisted of cDNA or gDNA derived from T cells, B-cell-depleted T cells, or PBMCs. The samples were drawn from the first 160 participants of the ongoing ImmuneRACE study and from 950 to 1,500 subjects provided by 6 global collaborators. A de-identified subject ID, COVID-19 status, age in years and sex were almost always included in the sample metadata. Subjects who had been exposed to COVID-19, were actively infected with it, or had recovered from it provided the deeply sampled blood TCRbeta repertoires that made up the dataset. Findings and caveats that apply to the study as a whole: Clinical and demographic metadata were provided uncurated, with the amount varying by source and participant.

In this chain, TRBV28 is recombined with TRBJ1-1, with TRBD1 as a weak D call on 5 bases. The receptor was isolated from a man between 65 and 79 years old with acute or convalescent COVID-19. Sequences were obtained from peripheral blood. The CDR3 reads CASSLVGPGTNTEAFF. The DNA is TGTGCCAGCAGTTTAGTGGGGCCCGGCACGAACACTGAAGCTTTCTTT.